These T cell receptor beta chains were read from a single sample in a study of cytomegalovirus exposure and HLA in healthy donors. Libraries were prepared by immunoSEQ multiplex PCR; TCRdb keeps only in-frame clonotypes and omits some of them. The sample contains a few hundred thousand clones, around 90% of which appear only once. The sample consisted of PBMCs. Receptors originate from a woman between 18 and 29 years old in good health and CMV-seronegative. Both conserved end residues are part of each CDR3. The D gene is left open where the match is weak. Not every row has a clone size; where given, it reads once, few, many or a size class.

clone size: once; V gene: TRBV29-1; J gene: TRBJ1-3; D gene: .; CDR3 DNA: TGCAGCGTTAACACGGAGATTGGAAACACCATATATTTT; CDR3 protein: CSVNTEIGNTIYF
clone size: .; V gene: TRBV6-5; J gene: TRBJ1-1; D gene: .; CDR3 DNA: TGTGCCAGCAGATCCGGACAGATGAAGAACACTGAAGCTTTCTTT; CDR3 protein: CASRSGQMKNTEAFF
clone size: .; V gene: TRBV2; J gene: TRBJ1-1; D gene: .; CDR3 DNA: TGTGCCAGCAGGCTTGGGACATGGCGTACTGAAGCTTTCTTT; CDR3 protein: CASRLGTWRTEAFF
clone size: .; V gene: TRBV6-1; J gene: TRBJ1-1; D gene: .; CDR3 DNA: TGTGCCAGCAGTGCTCTAGCGCGCTCCATGTACACTGAAGCTTTCTTT; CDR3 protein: CASSALARSMYTEAFF
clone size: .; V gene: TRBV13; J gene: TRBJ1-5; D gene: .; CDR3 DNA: TGTGCCAGCACCGATCAGCCCCAGCATTTT; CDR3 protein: CASTDQPQHF
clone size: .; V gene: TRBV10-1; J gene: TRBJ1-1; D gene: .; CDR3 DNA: TGCGCCAGCAGTCGGGGAAGCACTGAAGCTTTCTTT; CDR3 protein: CASSRGSTEAFF
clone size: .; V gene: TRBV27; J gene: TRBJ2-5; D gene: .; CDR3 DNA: TGTGCCAGCAGTTCGCTGTTGGGAGGTAAAGAGACCCAGTACTTC; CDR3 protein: CASSSLLGGKETQYF
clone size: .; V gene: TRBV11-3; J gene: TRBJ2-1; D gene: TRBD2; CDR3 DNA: TGTGCCAGCAGCCCCCGGACTAGCGGGAAATCCAATGAGCAGTTCTTC; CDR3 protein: CASSPRTSGKSNEQFF
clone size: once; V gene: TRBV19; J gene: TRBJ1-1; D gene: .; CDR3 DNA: TGTGCCAGTAGTATTAGTGGAGGCCCCGCTGGGACTGAAGCTTTCTTT; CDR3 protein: CASSISGGPAGTEAFF
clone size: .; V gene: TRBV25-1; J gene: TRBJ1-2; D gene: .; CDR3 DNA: TGTGCCAGCAGTGATGTAGACAGAAGGGGCTACACCTTC; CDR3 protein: CASSDVDRRGYTF
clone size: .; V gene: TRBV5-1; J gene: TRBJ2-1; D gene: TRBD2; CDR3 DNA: TGCGCCAGCACCAAGAATAGCGGGAGGGCCGGTCCCTACAATGAGCAGTTCTTC; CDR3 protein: CASTKNSGRAGPYNEQFF
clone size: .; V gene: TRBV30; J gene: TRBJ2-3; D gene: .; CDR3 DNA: TGTGCCTGGAGTGTAGGCAGGGTAGGCGCAGATACGCAGTATTTT; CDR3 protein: CAWSVGRVGADTQYF
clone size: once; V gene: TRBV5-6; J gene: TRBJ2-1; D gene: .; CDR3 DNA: TGTGCCAGCAGCTTGGTGCGGCAATTCTCCTACAATGAGCAGTTCTTC; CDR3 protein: CASSLVRQFSYNEQFF
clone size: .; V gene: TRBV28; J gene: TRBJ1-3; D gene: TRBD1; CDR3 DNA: TGTGCCAGCAGCCCTCCTTCAGGGGGTTCTGGAAACACCATATATTTT; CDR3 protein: CASSPPSGGSGNTIYF
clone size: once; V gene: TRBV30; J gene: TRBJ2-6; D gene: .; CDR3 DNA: TGTGCCTGGGACACAAGCTCTGGGGCCAACGTCCTGACTTTC; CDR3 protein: CAWDTSSGANVLTF
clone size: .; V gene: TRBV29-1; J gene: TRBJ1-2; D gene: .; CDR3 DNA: TGCAGCGTTGTAGGGGGAAACTATGGCTACACCTTC; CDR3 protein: CSVVGGNYGYTF
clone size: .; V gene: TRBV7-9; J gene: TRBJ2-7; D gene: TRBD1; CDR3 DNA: TGTGCCAGCAGGCCACCGGGACAGCTCTACGAGCAGTACTTC; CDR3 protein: CASRPPGQLYEQYF
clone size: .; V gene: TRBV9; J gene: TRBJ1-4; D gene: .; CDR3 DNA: TGTGCCAGCAGCGTAGGGGGGGTAACTAATGAAAAACTGTTTTTT; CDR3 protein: CASSVGGVTNEKLFF
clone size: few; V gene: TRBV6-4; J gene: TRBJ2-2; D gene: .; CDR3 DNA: TGTGCCAGCAGTGACTCGATGGAGGGATCGGGGGAGCTGTTTTTT; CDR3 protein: CASSDSMEGSGELFF
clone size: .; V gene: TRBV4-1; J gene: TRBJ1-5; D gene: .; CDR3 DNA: TGCGCCAGCAGCCAAGAGGCAGGGTCCAGCAATCAGCCCCAGCATTTT; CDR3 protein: CASSQEAGSSNQPQHF
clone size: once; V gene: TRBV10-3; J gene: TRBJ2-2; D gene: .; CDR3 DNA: TGTGCCATCAGCCTAATTACCGGGGAGCTGTTTTTT; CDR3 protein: CAISLITGELFF
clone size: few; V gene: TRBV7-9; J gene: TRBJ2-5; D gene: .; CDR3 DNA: TGTGCCAGCAGCTTAACTAGCACGGAGACCCAGTACTTC; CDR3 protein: CASSLTSTETQYF
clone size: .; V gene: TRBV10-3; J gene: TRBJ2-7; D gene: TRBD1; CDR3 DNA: TGTGCCATCAGCGGTGGGACAGGGGGCATCAACGGGAGGGCGAGGGAGCAGTACTTC; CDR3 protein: CAISGGTGGINGRAREQYF
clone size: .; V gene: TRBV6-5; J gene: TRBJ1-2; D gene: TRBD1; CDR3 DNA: TGTGCCAGCAGCAGAGGACAGGGTTTGGGCTACACCTTC; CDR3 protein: CASSRGQGLGYTF
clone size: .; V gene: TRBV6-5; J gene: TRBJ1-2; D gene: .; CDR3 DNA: TGTGCCAGCAGTAAACGGGACATTCAACCCTATGGCTACACCTTC; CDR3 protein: CASSKRDIQPYGYTF
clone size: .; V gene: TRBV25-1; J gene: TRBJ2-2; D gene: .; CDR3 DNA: TGTGCCAGCTCTAAGCTGATCGCGAACACCGGGGAGCTGTTTTTT; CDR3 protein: CASSKLIANTGELFF
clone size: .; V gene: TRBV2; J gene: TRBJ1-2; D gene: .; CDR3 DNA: TGTGCCAGCAGTGTTCAGGGCGGCTATGGCTACACCTTC; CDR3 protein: CASSVQGGYGYTF
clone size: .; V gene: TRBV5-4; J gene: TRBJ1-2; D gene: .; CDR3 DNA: TGTGCCAGCAGCGTATCCTGGGGGCTGGGCTACACCTTC; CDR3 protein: CASSVSWGLGYTF
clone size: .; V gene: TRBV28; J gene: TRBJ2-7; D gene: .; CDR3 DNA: TGTGCCAGCAGTTTATGGGTCGGACAGACCTACTACGAGCAGTACTTC; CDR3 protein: CASSLWVGQTYYEQYF
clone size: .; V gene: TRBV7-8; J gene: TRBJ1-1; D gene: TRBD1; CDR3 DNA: TGTGCCAGCAGCCCCCGGACAGGGTTGAACACTGAAGCTTTCTTT; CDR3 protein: CASSPRTGLNTEAFF
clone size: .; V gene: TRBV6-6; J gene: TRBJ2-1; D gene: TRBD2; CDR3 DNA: TGTGCCAGCAGTTACTCGACTAGCGGGAAAAATGAGCAGTTCTTC; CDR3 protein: CASSYSTSGKNEQFF
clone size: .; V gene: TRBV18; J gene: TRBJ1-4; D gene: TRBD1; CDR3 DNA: TGTGCCAGCTCACTCGTTTCGCGGACAGGGGGCGAAAAACTGTTTTTT; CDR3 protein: CASSLVSRTGGEKLFF